This record concerns one T cell receptor beta chain sequence. Its antigen is unidentified. Assay used: immunoSEQ multiplex PCR; TCRdb lists only in-frame clones, some missing. The profile shows 18,000 or so clones, around four fifths of them singletons. Unexposed donor CD4+ T cells date from 2011-2018, before the COVID-19 pandemic. Isolation of CD4+ T cells took place after less than twelve days in culture. Trimming took 3 bases from V and 1 from J; bases not matched to a gene: 1. CDR3 length: 16 amino acids. Germline lookup yields CDR1 SGHAT and CDR2 FQNNGV. This record comes from a study of CD4 T cells in relation to SARS-CoV-2 and coronaviruses. Across the study: PBMCs were cultured with antigen for approximately nine days before TCR beta sequencing. Study-wide points: No donor gave both pre-pandemic and post-infection samples. Around 60% of donors had memory CD4+ clonotypes crossrecognizing SARS-CoV-2 and common cold coronavirus spike.

The TCR was taken from a human donor in good health. The material sequenced was CD4+ T cells from PBMCs, cultured in vitro. The chain carries TRBV11-2 and TRBJ2-3; TRBD2 matches 13 bases. The CDR3 is CASSFGLAGGTDTQYF. CDR3 in DNA: TGTGCCAGCAGCTTCGGACTAGCGGGAGGCACAGATACGCAGTATTTT.